In its sample, the clone carrying this T cell receptor beta chain was seen a few times. Germline CDR1 is MNHNS and CDR2 is SASEGT. The trim removed 6 bases at V and 7 bases at J, leaving 12 bases unmatched. The CDR3 length is 15 residues. This sample stems from a study of cytomegalovirus exposure and HLA in healthy donors. PCR amplification relied on 60 Vbeta primers (plus 13 Jbeta primers). Assay: immunoSEQ multiplex PCR; the TCRdb copy retains only in-frame clones and omits some. The table shows approximately 120,000 clones, with around 80% occurring only once. Sequenced input: PBMCs. The chain uses TRBV6-1 and TRBJ2-1; TRBD1 matches 7 bases. This receptor was obtained from a man aged 25 to 40 in good health and CMV-seronegative. The CDR3 is CASRPGQALMNEQFF. CDR3 in DNA: TGTGCCAGCAGACCCGGACAGGCCTTGATGAATGAGCAGTTCTTC.